Below, one T cell receptor beta chain is given with its context. CDR1 is SGHTA, CDR2 FQGNSA, per germline. V lost 5 bases to trimming and J lost 6 bases, with 14 bases between them. This CDR3 comprises 13 residues. Libraries were prepared by immunoSEQ multiplex PCR; TCRdb keeps only in-frame clonotypes and omits some of them. Of about 130,000 clones in the sample, approximately 77% were seen once. The data derive from a study of blood T cell repertoires in COVID-19. Sample: peripheral blood. The TCR comes from a man older than 75 with acute or convalescent COVID-19. The chain employs TRBV7-2 and TRBJ2-7; D may be TRBD1 (5 bases). The CDR3 protein is CASSPGPQREQYF. In DNA form, the CDR3 reads TGTGCCAGCAGCCCAGGGCCGCAGCGCGAGCAGTACTTC.